The 5 T cell receptor beta chains below come from one sample, sequenced in a study of CD4+ T cells in melanoma. Sequencing was performed with immunoSEQ multiplex PCR; in TCRdb, only in-frame clones are kept and a portion is missing. The table lists about 22,000 clones, over 75% of them singletons, with around 3.6% in the top ten. The sample comprised cells from a culture (not recorded whether cultured in vitro). Source of these receptors: a human donor with melanoma.

This chain uses TRBV12-5 with TRBJ2-2; 9 bases align to TRBD2. Germline CDR1 and CDR2: LGHNT and FRNRAP. The CDR3 is 15 amino acids. With V trimmed by 6 bases and J by 3 bases, 5 bases remained unmatched. For the CDR3, the DNA is TGTGCTAGTGGGAAGGCTAGCGGGGACACCGGGGAGCTGTTTTTT. The encoded protein is CASGKASGDTGELFF.

This rearrangement joins TRBV7-9 to TRBJ1-5; no firm D call. CDR3 length: 12 amino acids. Germline CDR1 reads SEHNR; CDR2 reads FQNEAQ (reference sequence). V was trimmed by 2 bases and J by 6 bases, leaving 5 bases between them. The CDR3 loop is CASSLPFQPQHF. In nucleotides, the CDR3 is TGTGCCAGCAGCTTACCATTTCAGCCCCAGCATTTT.

The chain carries TRBV6-1 and TRBJ1-6; D is unclear. This CDR3 has 14 amino acids. Germline CDR1 MNHNS, CDR2 SASEGT. Trimming shortened V by 2 bases and J by 6 bases, and 8 bases separated the two germline ends. The CDR3 DNA is TGTGCCAGCAGTGAACGTCGCCTTAATTCACCCCTCCACTTT. This sequence encodes CASSERRLNSPLHF.

This chain connects TRBV2 to TRBJ1-1, with a possible D match to TRBD1 (5 bases). With 4 bases removed from V and 7 bases from J, the gap between germline ends came to 16 bases. The V gene's germline CDR1 is SNHLY and CDR2 FYNNEI. The CDR3 totals 14 residues. As DNA, the CDR3 is TGTGCCAGCAGTGGAGGGACGGGAACAGGTGAAGCTTTCTTT. The encoded protein is CASSGGTGTGEAFF. Full variable domain (missing parts from reference TRBV2 and TRBJ1-1): EPEVTQTPSHQVTQMGQEVILRCVPISNHLYFYWYRQILGQKVEFLVSFYNNEISEKSEIFDDQFSVERPDGSNFTLKIRSTKLEDSAMYFCASSGGTGTGEAFFGQGTRLTVV.

V usage is TRBV30 and J usage is TRBJ1-2; D gene uncertain. Germline CDR1 GTSNPN, CDR2 SVGIG (reference sequence). The V and J ends lost 5 bases and 7 bases respectively, with 17 bases between them. The CDR3 is 13 residues long. CDR3 protein: CAWPGGSSGGYTF. CDR3 nucleotides: TGTGCCTGGCCAGGCGGGAGCTCAGGTGGCTACACCTTC.